This record concerns one T cell receptor beta chain sequence. Patients in Seattle were enrolled during active infection, then followed longitudinally. Original processing methods: Reference gene primer amplification in the assay estimated nucleated cell counts. Sequencing used immunoSEQ multiplex PCR; TCRdb keeps in-frame clones, though not all of them. The D gene and trimming were derived from the DNA, and the V and J assignments and clone size from that table. Of 95,000 to 120,000 clones in the sample, approximately 85% are singletons; the top ten hold around 5.5%. Germline CDR1 and CDR2: SGHDT and YYEEEE. Deletions cut 1 base from V and 7 bases from J, with 12 bases between. The CDR3 is 14 amino acids. The sample originates from a study of blood T cell repertoires in COVID-19. Study-wide context: There were acute and convalescent COVID-19 samples, and they came from the United States, Italy and Spain. T cells, B-cell-depleted T cells, or PBMCs supplied cDNA or gDNA.

The J gene is TRBJ2-1, the V gene TRBV5-6; D is perhaps TRBD1 (5 bases). Sequenced sample: peripheral blood. The TCR comes from a woman aged 60-75 years with COVID-19, enrolled during active disease. CDR3 in amino acids: CASSLKPRVNEQFF. In nucleotides, the CDR3 is TGTGCCAGCAGCTTGAAGCCCAGGGTGAATGAGCAGTTCTTC.